This T cell receptor (beta chain) came from a study of blood T cell repertoires in COVID-19. Study at large: Italy, Spain and the United States were the sources of the convalescent and acute COVID-19 samples.

Profiled with immunoSEQ multiplex PCR; TCRdb holds only in-frame clones, not every one. The data hold 160,000 or so clones, with roughly four fifths observed a single time. Germline V gene data show CDR1 as KGHSH and CDR2 as LQKENI. V shed 3 bases, J shed 4 bases, and the junction held 4 bases outside the gene matches. The CDR3 totals 15 residues. The origin of this receptor is a man between 60 and 75 years old with active or convalescent COVID-19. The sequenced sample was peripheral blood. The V call is TRBV18, the J call TRBJ2-3; 10 nucleotides agree with TRBD2. The CDR3 here is CASSPGTSAADTQYF. As DNA, the CDR3 is TGTGCCAGCTCACCCGGGACTAGCGCGGCAGATACGCAGTATTTT.